The TCR beta chain under discussion was sequenced for a study of blood T cells in healthy people across ages. Study observations and caveats: A greater number of naive CD4+ cells and higher diversity distinguished long-lived donors from aged donors.

CDR3 size: 14 residues. Germline trimming cut 6 bases from V and 3 bases from J; bases unmatched to any gene: 5. Per the germline V gene, CDR1 is MDHEN and CDR2 is SYDVKM. With regard to this clonotype: Its target is unknown.

For the second PCR, which ran for about 7 to 12 cycles, a sample-barcoded 5' primer and a J-beta primer mix were used. TCRdb itself ran the 5' RACE reads through MiXCR, one entry per CDR3 protein. The data hold about 640,000 distinct CDR3 sequences, with around three fifths observed a single time. Sequencing was carried out using blood. V and J are TRBV28 and TRBJ2-1; 7 positions match TRBD1. The receptor's source is a man in his 60s in good health. CDR3 residues: CASRSGTDYNEQFF. CDR3 sequence (DNA): TGTGCCAGCAGATCCGGGACAGACTACAATGAGCAGTTCTTC.